The 21 T cell receptor beta chains given below trace back to one sample, sequenced in a study of cytomegalovirus exposure and HLA in healthy donors. Vbeta (60) and Jbeta (13) primers were used in the PCR. Method: immunoSEQ multiplex PCR; TCRdb's copy keeps in-frame clones and lacks some. Reported are under 150,000 clones; the ten largest clones contain roughly 1.6%. The sequenced sample was PBMCs. These receptor sequences come from a middle-aged woman in good health and CMV-seronegative.

This rearrangement joins TRBV6-5 to TRBJ2-7; 9 bases match TRBD1. This CDR3 is built from 13 residues. V dropped 8 bases and J dropped 6; count of bases not matched to a gene: 8. In germline, CDR1 is MNHEY, CDR2 SVGAGI. The CDR3 spells CASRGQGKGEQYV. CDR3 coding DNA: TGTGCCAGCCGGGGACAGGGTAAGGGCGAGCAGTACGTC.

The chain has TRBV7-2 and TRBJ1-2; TRBD1 aligns across 8 bases. The CDR3 covers 16 residues. Germline-derived CDR1 and CDR2 are SGHTA and FQGNSA. Unmatched junction bases numbered 14, after V lost 5 bases and J lost 6 bases. The CDR3 is CASSPSGGRLAHGYTF. CDR3 nucleotide sequence: TGTGCCAGCAGCCCCTCAGGGGGCCGCCTGGCCCATGGCTACACCTTC.

This rearrangement joins TRBV6-5 to TRBJ2-2, with no clear D. The V gene's germline CDR1 is MNHEY and CDR2 SVGAGI. V lost 6 bases to trimming and J lost 11 bases, with 16 bases between them. This CDR3 comprises 13 residues. The CDR3: CASRSSLFVELFF. The DNA for the CDR3 is TGTGCCAGCAGGAGTTCCCTTTTTGTAGAGCTGTTTTTT.

As concerns this clone: Other DNA sequences in this sample translate to the same CDR3. The chain is built from TRBV5-1 and TRBJ1-1, with D unclear. V was clipped by 0 bases and J by 4 bases, with 7 bases between them. Germline-derived CDR1 and CDR2 are SGHRS and YFSETQ. The CDR3 loop spans 13 amino acids. The CDR3, as DNA: TGCGCCAGCAGCTTGGGGGGAGGCACTGAAGCTTTCTTT. Protein product: CASSLGGGTEAFF.

This chain connects TRBV19 to TRBJ1-5, with D perhaps TRBD1 (5 bases). Trimming left V 3 bases short and J 6 bases short, with 15 bases between. The CDR3 runs 15 residues. The germline gives CDR1 LNHDA, CDR2 SQIVND (reference sequence). The CDR3 DNA is TGTGCCAGTAGTATCGGAGACTTGGGGGGTCAGCCCCAGCATTTT. It specifies CASSIGDLGGQPQHF.

The genes are TRBV6-1 and TRBJ1-1; D is perhaps TRBD1 (5 bases). The V end was cut by 0 bases, the J end by 4 bases, with 12 bases between. This CDR3 region has 15 residues. Germline V gene lookup returns CDR1 MNHNS and CDR2 SASEGT. The CDR3 DNA reads as TGTGCCAGCAGTGAAGCGGCAGGGTCTGCCACTGAAGCTTTCTTT. This codes for CASSEAAGSATEAFF.

The chain combines TRBV5-5 with TRBJ2-7, with a weak D call TRBD1 (6 bases). CDR3 length: 13 residues. V lost 3 bases to trimming and J lost 3 bases, with 10 bases between them. Per germline, CDR1 SGHKS and CDR2 YYEKEE (reference sequence). The CDR3 is CASSSGHRYEQYV. The CDR3 region has the DNA TGTGCCAGCAGCTCGGGACACCGCTACGAGCAGTACGTC.

This rearrangement joins TRBV19 to TRBJ1-2; D is perhaps TRBD1 (5 bases). CDR3 length: 13 residues. The germline V gene encodes CDR1 LNHDA and CDR2 SQIVND (reference sequence). Trimming shortened V by 2 bases and J by 12 bases, and 16 bases separated the two germline ends. The CDR3 sequence: CASSISSGKPDTF. CDR3 sequence (DNA): TGTGCCAGTAGTATATCGTCAGGGAAACCTGACACCTTC.

The chain recombines TRBV7-2 with TRBJ2-7, with TRBD2 matching 11 bases. The germline CDR1 and CDR2 sequences are SGHTA and FQGNSA. Trimming cost V 3 bases and J 0 bases; bases outside gene matches: 4. The CDR3 has 16 amino acids. The CDR3 DNA sequence: TGTGCCAGCAGCTTCTTAGCGGGGGGGAGCTCCTACGAGCAGTACTTC. Amino acid sequence: CASSFLAGGSSYEQYF.

The CDR3 spells CASSRPDRVSYEQYV. The DNA of the CDR3 is TGCGCCAGCAGCCGCCCTGACAGGGTCTCCTACGAGCAGTACGTC. The chain has TRBV5-1 and TRBJ2-7; 7 bases align to TRBD1. Unmatched junction bases numbered 7, after V lost 4 bases and J lost 0 bases. The CDR3 is 15 residues long. Germline V gene sequence: CDR1 SGHRS, CDR2 YFSETQ.

The V and J genes are TRBV6-6 and TRBJ1-2; D is uncertain. Trimming took off 2 bases at V and 4 bases at J, with 14 bases between the two ends. CDR3 length: 15 residues. Germline V CDR1 and CDR2: MNHNY, SVGAGI (reference sequence). The CDR3 coding sequence is TGTGCCAGCAGTTACATTCCGGAGGGAGCCTATGGCTACACCTTC. Protein sequence: CASSYIPEGAYGYTF.

The chain links TRBV5-1 to TRBJ1-2; 7 bases are shared with TRBD1. V gave up 4 bases and J gave up 7 bases; unmatched junction bases: 10. Germline CDR1 SGHRS, CDR2 YFSETQ. This CDR3 comprises 14 residues. The CDR3 is CASSPPERGLGYTF. DNA of the CDR3: TGCGCCAGCAGCCCTCCGGAAAGGGGGCTTGGCTACACCTTC. Filled out from reference TRBV5-1 and TRBJ1-2, the complete variable domain reads KAGVTQTPRYLIKTRGQQVTLSCSPISGHRSVSWYQQTPGQGLQFLFEYFSETQRNKGNFPGRFSGRQFSNSRSEMNVSTLELGDSALYLCASSPPERGLGYTFGSGTRLTVV.

The rearrangement uses TRBV6-5 and TRBJ1-5, with D unclear. This CDR3 is 13 amino acids long. Germline V lookup: CDR1 MNHEY, CDR2 SVGAGI. Deletions cut 7 bases from V and 3 bases from J, with 10 bases between. This chain's CDR3 is CASTRNLNQPQHF. The CDR3 region has the DNA TGTGCCAGCACCAGAAACCTCAATCAGCCCCAGCATTTT.

The chain employs TRBV12-5 and TRBJ1-2; D remains unclear. The CDR3 is made up of 13 amino acids. V lost 5 bases, J lost 4 bases, and 11 bases lay in between. Germline V gives CDR1 LGHNT, CDR2 FRNRAP. In DNA, the CDR3 is TGTGCTAGTGGTGATACAATTGCCTATGGCTACACCTTC. Translating it yields CASGDTIAYGYTF.

This chain uses TRBV4-3 with TRBJ2-7; D possibly corresponds to TRBD1 (6 bases). The CDR3 sequence is 15 residues long. The V gene's germline CDR1 is LGHNA and CDR2 YSLEER. The ends were cut back, 3 bases at V and 1 base at J, with 13 bases in the middle. This chain's CDR3 is CASSHDTGTSYEQYF. The CDR3 nucleotides read TGCGCCAGCAGCCACGACACCGGGACATCCTACGAGCAGTACTTC.

This chain links TRBV10-3 with TRBJ2-5, with 8 bases lining up with TRBD1. The CDR3 sequence is 14 residues long. Germline lookup yields CDR1 ENHRY and CDR2 SYGVKD. Unmatched junction bases numbered 7, after V lost 5 bases and J lost 5 bases. The CDR3 protein is CAISMGQEGETQYF. The DNA of the CDR3 is TGTGCCATCAGTATGGGACAGGAAGGCGAGACCCAGTACTTC.

CDR3 bases: TGTGCCAGCAACCGGTTGGACACTGAAGCTTTCTTT. Residues: CASNRLDTEAFF. The chain recombines TRBV6-6 with TRBJ1-1; D not certain. CDR3 size: 12 residues. Germline assignment: CDR1 MNHNY and CDR2 SVGAGI (reference sequence). Trimming stripped 7 bases from V and 3 bases from J, with 9 bases between.

The chain employs TRBV4-3 and TRBJ1-4; TRBD1 aligns across 10 bases. The V gene end was trimmed by 1 base and the J gene end by 7 bases; junction bases not matched to a gene: 3. CDR1 and CDR2 from the germline V gene are LGHNA and YSLEER. There are 15 residues in the CDR3. CDR3: CASSQVRTGGEKLFF. CDR3 DNA: TGCGCCAGCAGCCAAGTTAGGACAGGGGGTGAAAAACTGTTTTTT.

The chain carries TRBV9 and TRBJ2-2; D call uncertain. This CDR3 comprises 15 residues. The V end was cut by 0 bases, the J end by 3 bases, with 9 bases between. The germline CDR1 and CDR2 sequences are SGDLS and YYNGEE. The DNA of the CDR3 is TGTGCCAGCAGCGTAGCTGGCACATACACCGGGGAGCTGTTTTTT. Translated, it gives CASSVAGTYTGELFF.

The chain is built from TRBV6-6 and TRBJ2-7, with 9 bases fitting TRBD1. Germline trimming cut 6 bases from V and 6 bases from J; bases unmatched to any gene: 3. CDR3 length: 12 amino acids. Germline V lookup: CDR1 MNHNY, CDR2 SVGAGI (reference sequence). CDR3 coding DNA: TGTGCCAGCAGACAGGGGGCCGGCGAGCAGTACGTC. This sequence encodes CASRQGAGEQYV.

The chain is built from TRBV6-1 and TRBJ1-2; 7 bases align to TRBD1. The V segment lost 1 base and the J segment 2 bases; nucleotides outside the gene matches: 4. The CDR3 sequence is 15 residues long. Germline loops: CDR1 MNHNS, CDR2 SASEGT. CDR3 nucleotides: TGTGCCAGCAGTGAAGGGTCGACAGGGAACTATGGCTACACCTTC. It translates to CASSEGSTGNYGYTF.